Below are 10 T cell receptor beta chains sequenced from a single sample in a study of blood T cell repertoires in COVID-19. Sequencing used immunoSEQ multiplex PCR; TCRdb keeps in-frame clones, though not all of them. The sample records about 180,000 clones, 80% to 90% being singletons. The sample taken for sequencing was peripheral blood. Receptors originate from a man aged 50 to 60 with active or convalescent COVID-19.

The chain has TRBV5-1 and TRBJ2-7; possible D gene TRBD2, 5 bases. CDR3 length: 13 amino acids. The V gene lost 4 bases and the J gene lost 0 bases, with 8 bases spanning the gap. Germline V lookup: CDR1 SGHRS, CDR2 YFSETQ. The chain's CDR3 is CASSPGDSYEQYF. In DNA, the CDR3 is TGCGCCAGCAGCCCCGGGGACTCCTACGAGCAGTACTTC.

This chain links TRBV10-3 with TRBJ2-7; tentatively, D is TRBD2 (6 bases). The ends were cut back, 0 bases at V and 4 bases at J, with 10 bases in the middle. CDR3 length equals 14 residues. CDR1 ENHRY and CDR2 SYGVKD come from the germline V gene. CDR3 coding DNA: TGTGCCATCAGTGAGTCGGCTAGCGTGTACGAGCAGTACTTC. Residues: CAISESASVYEQYF.

The chain is built from TRBV19 and TRBJ2-5; 9 bases align to TRBD2. V was pared by 5 bases and J by 5 bases, with 6 bases of the junction left unmatched. Per germline, CDR1 LNHDA and CDR2 SQIVND (reference sequence). This CDR3 has 14 residues. The CDR3 DNA is TGTGCCAGTAGTCTAGCGGGATGGTCGGAGACCCAGTACTTC. Translation gives CASSLAGWSETQYF.

The chain joins TRBV4-2 to TRBJ1-2; 7 bases agree with TRBD1. The ends lost 5 bases at V and 8 bases at J; junction bases unmatched: 5. The germline V gene has CDR1 LGHNA and CDR2 YNFKEQ. The CDR3 covers 12 residues. The CDR3 is CASSKTGIGYTF. The CDR3 DNA sequence: TGTGCCAGCAGCAAGACAGGGATAGGCTACACCTTC.

The gene calls are TRBV7-9 and TRBJ1-4; 12 bases match TRBD1. The CDR3 has 15 residues. CDR1 is SEHNR and CDR2 is FQNEAQ in the germline V gene (reference sequence). J was trimmed by 7 bases and V by 1 base; bases with no gene match: 1. The DNA of the CDR3 is TGTGCCAGCAGCTTAGGGGACAGGGGGCTTGAAAAACTGTTTTTT. Its protein product is CASSLGDRGLEKLFF.

The rearrangement uses TRBV5-1 and TRBJ1-1; D gene ambiguous. Germline-derived CDR1 and CDR2 are SGHRS and YFSETQ. The CDR3 has 13 residues. With 4 bases removed from V and 1 base from J, the gap between germline ends came to 8 bases. The CDR3 nucleotides read TGCGCCAGCAGCCTGAGACAGAACACTGAAGCTTTCTTT. It specifies CASSLRQNTEAFF.

This sequence joins TRBV6-1 and TRBJ1-5; D is perhaps TRBD1 (6 bases). CDR3 length: 15 amino acids. Trimming removed 2 bases at V and 7 bases at J, with 15 bases between. Germline V CDR1 and CDR2: MNHNS, SASEGT. Written as DNA, the CDR3 is TGTGCCAGCAGTGAACTTACCGCAGGGACACAGCCCCAGCATTTT. As protein: CASSELTAGTQPQHF.

The chain uses TRBV2 and TRBJ2-7, with a possible D match to TRBD2 (6 bases). The germline V gene encodes CDR1 SNHLY and CDR2 FYNNEI. V lost 2 bases and J 7 bases, leaving 9 bases between the germline ends. The CDR3 has 12 amino acids. DNA of the CDR3: TGTGCCAGCAGTGAACTCAGCGGGGAGCAGTACTTC. This gives the protein CASSELSGEQYF.

Points on this clone: The sample contains more than one DNA sequence encoding this CDR3. This sequence joins TRBV5-1 and TRBJ2-3; D not certain. CDR1 and CDR2 from the germline V gene are SGHRS and YFSETQ. The CDR3 is 13 amino acids. V lost 4 bases, J lost 3 bases, and 9 bases lay in between. The DNA for the CDR3 is TGCGCCAGCAGCCCCGGGTCGACAGATACGCAGTATTTT. Translation gives CASSPGSTDTQYF.

This sequence joins TRBV24-1 and TRBJ1-5; D is unresolved. The CDR3 contains 13 residues. Germline assignment: CDR1 KGHDR and CDR2 SFDVKD. The ends were cut back, 1 base at V and 9 bases at J, with 9 bases in the middle. CDR3 sequence: CATSDLSPGPQHF. The CDR3 region has the DNA TGTGCCACCAGTGATTTATCCCCCGGGCCCCAGCATTTT.